The sample holds one count of the clone carrying this T cell receptor (beta chain). Its antigen is unknown. Corrective heart surgery yielded the resections from which the thymus tissue came. The data are from a study of human thymus T cells. Germline CDR1 MGHDK, CDR2 SYGVNS. CDR3 length: 17 residues. The V and J ends lost 4 bases and 0 bases respectively, with 18 bases between them. Study observations and caveats: Apparent bias marked the V and J gene usage of thymic and blood repertoires.

Generated by immunoSEQ multiplex PCR, the TCRdb table keeps only in-frame clones and is missing some. The top ten hold around 0.022% of the sample, which has about 120,000 clones, approximately 96% seen once. The sequence was collected from a boy in the first two years of life with a congenital heart defect but otherwise immunologically healthy. Material: thymus tissue. The rearrangement uses TRBV25-1 and TRBJ1-1, with D possibly TRBD1 on 5 matching bases. The CDR3 is CASSGLGGAPMNTEAFF. For the CDR3, the DNA is TGTGCCAGCAGTGGATTAGGAGGGGCGCCCATGAACACTGAAGCTTTCTTT.